The 17 T cell receptor beta chains listed next were all sequenced from one sample in a study of T-cell memory formation after mild COVID-19. TCRdb independently ran MiXCR on the 5' RACE reads; one entry per CDR3 protein. The sample holds roughly 400,000 distinct CDR3 sequences, roughly 18% seen once. The sequenced sample consisted of PBMCs or a T cell subset sorted from them (not recorded which). The receptors were sampled from a man between 18 and 29 years old who had mild COVID-19 (a few samples of this study predate the infection). Cell type and time point are not known.

V gene TRBV4-3 combines with J gene TRBJ2-4; D is possibly TRBD2 (5 bases). V lost 4 bases and J lost 4, with 11 bases in between. This CDR3 has 14 residues. Germline CDR1 is LGHNA and CDR2 is YSLEER. The chain's CDR3 is CASSPTDLKNIQYF. For the CDR3, the DNA is TGCGCCAGCAGCCCAACGGACTTAAAAAACATTCAGTACTTC.

This clonotype has ten or more counts. The genes are TRBV7-9 and TRBJ1-5; maybe TRBD1 (5 bases). The length of the CDR3 is 15 residues. V shed 5 bases and J shed 7 bases, with 18 bases lying between them. CDR1 and CDR2 from the germline V gene are SEHNR and FQNEAQ (reference sequence). CDR3 in amino acids: CASSPPGGTNQPQHF. The DNA for the CDR3 is TGTGCCAGCAGCCCACCGGGGGGGACGAACCAGCCCCAGCATTTT.

V and J are TRBV12-3 or TRBV12-4 and TRBJ1-4; D call uncertain. The V and J ends lost 1 base and 7 bases respectively, with 10 bases between them. This CDR3 has 14 amino acids. CDR3 protein: CASSLEWLLEKLFF. CDR3 sequence (DNA): TGTGCCAGCAGTTTAGAATGGTTACTTGAAAAACTGTTTTTT.

This clonotype was recorded many times. The rearrangement uses TRBV10-3 and TRBJ2-1, with 7 bases identical to TRBD1. Losses at the gene ends were 5 bases for V and 4 bases for J; bases not matched to a gene: 2. The CDR3 is 13 amino acids. CDR1 is ENHRY and CDR2 is SYGVKD in the germline V gene. CDR3 loop: CAISSGQYNEQFF. CDR3 in DNA: TGTGCCATCAGTTCGGGACAGTACAATGAGCAGTTCTTC.

The V and J genes are TRBV11-2 and TRBJ2-2, with 14 bases matching TRBD2. CDR1 SGHAT and CDR2 FQNNGV come from the germline V gene. The CDR3 length is 16 residues. V lost 6 bases and J lost 1; bases outside the gene matches: 1. As DNA, the CDR3 is TGTGCCAGCAGAGGACTAGCGGGGGGGAACACCGGGGAGCTGTTTTTT. Amino acids: CASRGLAGGNTGELFF.

For this clonotype: One end of the junction does not line up with germline, which may come from a read error. The chain employs TRBV4-2 and TRBJ1-2; D is unresolved. This CDR3 spans 16 amino acids. Germline values: CDR1 LGHNA, CDR2 YNFKEQ. CDR3 in DNA: TGTGCCAGCAGACAAGGAGAGGGCCAGGCGATGAATGGCTACACCTTC. It yields the protein CASRQGEGQAMNGYTF.

This clonotype was observed a handful of times. The chain joins TRBV6-5 to TRBJ1-2, with D hard to call. The CDR3 covers 14 residues. The ends were cut back, 2 bases at V and 9 bases at J, with 16 bases in the middle. Germline loops: CDR1 MNHEY, CDR2 SVGAGI. CDR3 protein: CASSYGPLYGSYTF. CDR3 coding DNA: TGTGCCAGCAGTTACGGGCCCCTCTATGGGAGCTACACCTTC.

This clonotype was detected ten times or more. V and J are TRBV3-1 and TRBJ1-1; D ambiguous. The V and J ends lost 1 base and 1 base respectively, with 16 bases between them. The V gene's germline CDR1 is LGHDT and CDR2 YNNKEL (reference sequence). The CDR3 consists of 17 residues. CDR3: CASSQVPSSDWNTEAFF. CDR3 DNA: TGTGCCAGCAGCCAAGTACCCAGCTCCGATTGGAACACTGAAGCTTTCTTT.

This sequence joins TRBV6-2 or TRBV6-3 and TRBJ2-7; TRBD2 might be the D (6 bases). CDR1 and CDR2 (germline): MNHEY, SVGEGT. V was shortened by 5 bases and J by 9 bases, with 17 bases between the two germline ends. This CDR3 is built from 13 residues. CDR3 amino acids: CASSPSGGNGQYV. The CDR3 DNA is TGTGCCAGCAGTCCCTCCGGGGGTAACGGGCAGTACGTC.

The chain combines TRBV7-2 with TRBJ1-2; maybe TRBD1 (5 bases). V gave up 6 bases and J gave up 3 bases, with 11 bases separating them. The CDR3 is made up of 13 amino acids. Germline loops: CDR1 SGHTA, CDR2 FQGNSA. Here the CDR3 DNA reads TGTGCCAGCAGAGAGGGAGGGGACTATGGCTACACCTTC. This gives the protein CASREGGDYGYTF.

The chain has TRBV15 and TRBJ1-6, with TRBD1 as a possible D gene (5 bases). CDR1 and CDR2 from the germline V gene are LNHNV and YYDKDF (reference sequence). V lost 7 bases, J lost 1 base, and 17 bases lay in between. CDR3 length: 17 amino acids. The CDR3 DNA follows: TGTGCCACCACCCGGGCAGGGTCGGTATCCTATAATTCACCCCTCCACTTT. Translation: CATTRAGSVSYNSPLHF.

This clonotype occurred a few times. V is TRBV9 and J is TRBJ2-1, with a tentative D call TRBD1 (6 bases). This CDR3 spans 15 amino acids. The germline CDR1 and CDR2 sequences are SGDLS and YYNGEE. V lost 5 bases to trimming and J lost 1 base, with 13 bases between them. CDR3 loop: CASSPFRGSYNEQFF. The CDR3 bases are TGTGCCAGCAGTCCTTTCAGGGGATCCTACAATGAGCAGTTCTTC.

V gene TRBV5-1 combines with J gene TRBJ1-6; D is possibly TRBD1 (5 bases). Trimming took off 4 bases at V and 14 bases at J, with 22 bases between the two ends. The CDR3 sequence is 15 residues long. Per the germline V gene, CDR1 is SGHRS and CDR2 is YFSETQ. Here the CDR3 DNA reads TGCGCCAGCAGCGATCGAGCGGACATGGATGGGGCCCTCCACTTT. Translated: CASSDRADMDGALHF.

The chain recombines TRBV5-4 with TRBJ2-7; 8 positions match TRBD2. Germline lookup yields CDR1 SGHNT and CDR2 YYREEE (reference sequence). Trimming took 4 bases from V and 9 from J; bases not matched to a gene: 3. The CDR3 sequence is 11 residues long. Written as DNA, the CDR3 is TGTGCCAGCAGCGCTGGACTAGCGCAGTACTTC. This translates into CASSAGLAQYF.

This sequence joins TRBV4-3 and TRBJ1-5; D is unresolved. Germline CDR1 LGHNA, CDR2 YSLEER. CDR3 length: 13 amino acids. The V end lost 9 bases, the J end lost 3 bases, and 12 bases lay between the germline ends. The CDR3 DNA follows: TGCGCCAGAGGTAGGCCTTACAATCAGCCCCAGCATTTT. Protein product: CARGRPYNQPQHF.

Remarks on this clonotype: A much bigger clone sits one base away, suggesting this may be a read error. The CDR3 does not end in the conserved phenylalanine or tryptophan, so this is likely a read error. The V and J genes are TRBV28 and TRBJ2-1; no clear D. Germline V gene data show CDR1 as MDHEN and CDR2 as SYDVKM. The length of the CDR3 is 12 residues. The CDR3 reads CASMVSSNEQFL. The CDR3 coding sequence is TGTGCCAGCATGGTCTCCTCCAATGAGCAGTTCTTA.

The J gene is TRBJ2-7, the V gene TRBV5-6; D may match TRBD1 or TRBD2 (5 bases each). The CDR3 is made up of 15 amino acids. Per germline, CDR1 SGHDT and CDR2 YYEEEE. V was pared by 0 bases and J by 4 bases, with 14 bases between. CDR3 coding DNA: TGTGCCAGCAGCTTGGCCGGGACGGCGATTTACGAGCAGTACTTC. Translating it yields CASSLAGTAIYEQYF.